This is a list of T cell receptor beta chains from one sample in a study of blood T cell repertoires in COVID-19. Using immunoSEQ multiplex PCR, the repertoire was profiled, and TCRdb retains in-frame clones only, with some absent. The table has about 70,000 clones, approximately 84% seen once. Material: peripheral blood. Receptors were obtained from a human donor in a cohort sampled during active COVID-19. Both conserved end residues are trimmed from each CDR3.

cdr3_aa	v_call	j_call
ASSFQRRAGVRVGLSEQY	TRBV5-1	TRBJ2-7
ASSVGGTGISEQY	TRBV9	TRBJ2-7
ASSRQQNTEAF	TRBV18	TRBJ1-1
AWRATGGAQETQY	TRBV30	TRBJ2-5
ASSTGSGNTIY	TRBV5-1	TRBJ1-3
AISDTGDQPQH	TRBV10-3	TRBJ1-5
ASSQVGQLQETQY	TRBV3-1/TRBV3-2	TRBJ2-5
ASIGQGNIQY	TRBV6-5	TRBJ2-4
ASSSSRGETQY	TRBV11-2	TRBJ2-5
ASSIGGPSRSYNEQF	TRBV5-4	TRBJ2-1
SVGQAWTGELF	TRBV29-1	TRBJ2-2
ASSLGGTYEQY	TRBV13	TRBJ2-7
SVVPIGQSNTEAF	TRBV29-1	TRBJ1-1
ASRAGPTDTQY	TRBV5-4	TRBJ2-3
ASSLVGVSETQY	TRBV5-4	TRBJ2-5
ASSSTSKGLAGNEQF	TRBV13	TRBJ2-1
ASSESGVGEQF	TRBV10-1	TRBJ2-1
ASSHLLYQETQY	TRBV14	TRBJ2-5
ASSGTRADTQY	TRBV2	TRBJ2-3
ASSQYRDREDGNTIY	TRBV5-1	TRBJ1-3
ATSDHPDKGNEKLF	TRBV24-1	TRBJ1-4
ASSKGQYTGELF	TRBV2	TRBJ2-2
ASYAGDRGPEAF	TRBV7-9	TRBJ1-1
ASSLGPTEKLF	TRBV7-6	TRBJ1-4